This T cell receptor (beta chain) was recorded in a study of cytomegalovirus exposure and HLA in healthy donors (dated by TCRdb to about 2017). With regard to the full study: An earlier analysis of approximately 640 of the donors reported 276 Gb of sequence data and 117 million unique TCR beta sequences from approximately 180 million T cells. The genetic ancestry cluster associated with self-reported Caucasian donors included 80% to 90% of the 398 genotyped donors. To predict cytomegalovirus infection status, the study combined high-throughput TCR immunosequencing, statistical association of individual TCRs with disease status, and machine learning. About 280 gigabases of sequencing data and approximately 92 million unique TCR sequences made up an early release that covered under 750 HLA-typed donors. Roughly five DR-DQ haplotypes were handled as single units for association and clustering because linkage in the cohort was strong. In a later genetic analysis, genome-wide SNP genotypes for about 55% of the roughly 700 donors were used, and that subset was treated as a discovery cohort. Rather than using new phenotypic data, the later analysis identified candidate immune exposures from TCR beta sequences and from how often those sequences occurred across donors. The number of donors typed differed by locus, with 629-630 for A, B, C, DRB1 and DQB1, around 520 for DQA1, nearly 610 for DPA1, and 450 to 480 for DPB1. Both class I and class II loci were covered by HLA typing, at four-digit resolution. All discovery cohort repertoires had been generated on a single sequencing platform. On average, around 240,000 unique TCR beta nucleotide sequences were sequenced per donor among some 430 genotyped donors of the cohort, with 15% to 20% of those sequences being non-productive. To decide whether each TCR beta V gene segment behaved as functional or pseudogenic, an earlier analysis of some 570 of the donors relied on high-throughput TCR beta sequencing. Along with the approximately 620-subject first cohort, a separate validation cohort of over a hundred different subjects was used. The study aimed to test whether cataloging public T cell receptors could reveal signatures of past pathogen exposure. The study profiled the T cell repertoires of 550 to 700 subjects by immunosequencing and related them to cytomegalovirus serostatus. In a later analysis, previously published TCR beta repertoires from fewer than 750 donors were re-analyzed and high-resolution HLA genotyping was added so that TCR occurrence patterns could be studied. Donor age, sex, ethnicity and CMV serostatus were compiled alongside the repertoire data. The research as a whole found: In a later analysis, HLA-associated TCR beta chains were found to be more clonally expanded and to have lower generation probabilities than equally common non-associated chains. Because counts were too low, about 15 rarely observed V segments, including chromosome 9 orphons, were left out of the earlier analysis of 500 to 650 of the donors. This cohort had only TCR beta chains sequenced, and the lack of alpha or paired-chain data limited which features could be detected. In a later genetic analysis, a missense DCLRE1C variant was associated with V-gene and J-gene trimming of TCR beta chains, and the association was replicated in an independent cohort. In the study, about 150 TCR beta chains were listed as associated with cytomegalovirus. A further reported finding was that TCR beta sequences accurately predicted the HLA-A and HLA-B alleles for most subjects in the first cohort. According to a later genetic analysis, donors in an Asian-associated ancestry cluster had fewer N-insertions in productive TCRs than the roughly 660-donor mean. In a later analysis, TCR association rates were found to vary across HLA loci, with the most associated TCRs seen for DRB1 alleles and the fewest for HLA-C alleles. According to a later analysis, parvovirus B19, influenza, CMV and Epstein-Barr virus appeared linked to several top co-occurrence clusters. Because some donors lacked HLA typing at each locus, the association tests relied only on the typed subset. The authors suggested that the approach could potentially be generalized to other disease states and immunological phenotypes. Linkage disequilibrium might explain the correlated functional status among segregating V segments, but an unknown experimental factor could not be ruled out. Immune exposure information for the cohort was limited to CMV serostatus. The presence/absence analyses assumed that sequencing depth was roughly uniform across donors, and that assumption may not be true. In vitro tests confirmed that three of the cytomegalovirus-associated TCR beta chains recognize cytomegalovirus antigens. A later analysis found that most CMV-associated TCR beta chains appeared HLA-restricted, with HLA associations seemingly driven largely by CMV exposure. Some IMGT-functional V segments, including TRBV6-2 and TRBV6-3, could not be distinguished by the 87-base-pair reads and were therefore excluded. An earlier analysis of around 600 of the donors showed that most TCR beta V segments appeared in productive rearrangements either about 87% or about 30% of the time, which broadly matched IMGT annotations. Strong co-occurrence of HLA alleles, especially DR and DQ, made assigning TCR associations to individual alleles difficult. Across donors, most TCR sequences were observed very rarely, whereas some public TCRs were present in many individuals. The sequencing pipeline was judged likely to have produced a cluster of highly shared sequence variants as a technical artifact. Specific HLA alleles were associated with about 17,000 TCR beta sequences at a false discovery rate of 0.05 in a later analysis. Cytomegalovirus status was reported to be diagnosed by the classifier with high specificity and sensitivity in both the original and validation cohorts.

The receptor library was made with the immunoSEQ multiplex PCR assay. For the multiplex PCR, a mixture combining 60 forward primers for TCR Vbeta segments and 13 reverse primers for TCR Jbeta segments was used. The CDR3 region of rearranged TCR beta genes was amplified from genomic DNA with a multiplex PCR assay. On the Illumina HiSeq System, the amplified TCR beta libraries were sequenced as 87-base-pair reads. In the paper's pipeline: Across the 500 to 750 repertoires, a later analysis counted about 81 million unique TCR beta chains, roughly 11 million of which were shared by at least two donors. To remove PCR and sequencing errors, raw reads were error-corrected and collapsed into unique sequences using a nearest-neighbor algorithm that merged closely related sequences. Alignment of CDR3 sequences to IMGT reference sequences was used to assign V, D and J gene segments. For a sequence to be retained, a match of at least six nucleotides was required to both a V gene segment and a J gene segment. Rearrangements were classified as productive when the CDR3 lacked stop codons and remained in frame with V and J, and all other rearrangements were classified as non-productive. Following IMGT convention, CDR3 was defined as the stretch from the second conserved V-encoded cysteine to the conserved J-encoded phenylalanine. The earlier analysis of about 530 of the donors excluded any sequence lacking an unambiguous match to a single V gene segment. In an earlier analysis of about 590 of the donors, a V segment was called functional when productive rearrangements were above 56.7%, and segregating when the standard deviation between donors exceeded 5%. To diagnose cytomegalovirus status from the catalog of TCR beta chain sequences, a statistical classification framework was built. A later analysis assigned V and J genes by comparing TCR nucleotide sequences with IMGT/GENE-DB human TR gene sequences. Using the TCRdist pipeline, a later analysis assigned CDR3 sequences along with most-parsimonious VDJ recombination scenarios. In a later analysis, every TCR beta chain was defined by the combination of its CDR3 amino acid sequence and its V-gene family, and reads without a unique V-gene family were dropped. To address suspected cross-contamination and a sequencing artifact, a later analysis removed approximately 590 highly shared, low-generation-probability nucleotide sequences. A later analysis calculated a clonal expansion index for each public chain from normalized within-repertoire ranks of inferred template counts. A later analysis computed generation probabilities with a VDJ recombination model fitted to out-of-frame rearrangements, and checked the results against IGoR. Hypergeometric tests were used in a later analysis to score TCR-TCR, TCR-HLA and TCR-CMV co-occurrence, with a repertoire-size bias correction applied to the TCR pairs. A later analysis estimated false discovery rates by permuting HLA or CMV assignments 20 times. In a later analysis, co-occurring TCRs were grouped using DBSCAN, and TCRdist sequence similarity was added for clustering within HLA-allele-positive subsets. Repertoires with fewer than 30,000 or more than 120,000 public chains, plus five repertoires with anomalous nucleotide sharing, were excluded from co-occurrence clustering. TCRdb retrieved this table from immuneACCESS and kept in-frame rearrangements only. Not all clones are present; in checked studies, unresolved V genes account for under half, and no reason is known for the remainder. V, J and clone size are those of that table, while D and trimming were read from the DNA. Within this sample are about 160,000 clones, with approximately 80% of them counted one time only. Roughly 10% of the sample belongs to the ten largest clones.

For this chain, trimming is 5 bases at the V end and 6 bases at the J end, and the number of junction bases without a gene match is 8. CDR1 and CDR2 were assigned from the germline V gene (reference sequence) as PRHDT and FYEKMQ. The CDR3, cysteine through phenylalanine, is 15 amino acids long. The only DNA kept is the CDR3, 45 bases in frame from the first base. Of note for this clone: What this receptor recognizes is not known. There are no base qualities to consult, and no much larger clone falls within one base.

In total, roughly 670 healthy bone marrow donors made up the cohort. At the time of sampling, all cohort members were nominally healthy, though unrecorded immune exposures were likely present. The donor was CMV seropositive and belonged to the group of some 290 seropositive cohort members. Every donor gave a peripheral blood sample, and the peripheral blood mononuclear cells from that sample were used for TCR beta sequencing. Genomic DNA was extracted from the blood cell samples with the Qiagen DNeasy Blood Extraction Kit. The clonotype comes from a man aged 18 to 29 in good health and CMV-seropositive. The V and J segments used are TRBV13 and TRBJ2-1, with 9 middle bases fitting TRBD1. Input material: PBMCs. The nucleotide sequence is TGTGCCAGCAGCAACCGGGACAGGGTTAGCAATGAGCAGTTCTTC. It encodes CASSNRDRVSNEQFF.